The 8 T cell receptor beta chains below all came from one sample that was sequenced in a study of PD-L1 blockade in urothelial cancer. Data came from immunoSEQ multiplex PCR; TCRdb stores just in-frame clones and leaves some out. Of tens of thousands of clones listed, almost 90% were seen once; the top ten hold 1.5% to 2%. Sample time point: pretreatment peripheral blood. The sample here was PBMCs, taken around atezolizumab (anti-PD-L1) treatment. These receptors came from a man between 60 and 75 years old with urothelial cancer.

This CDR3 is CASNTGTGTRNSPLHF. In DNA form, the CDR3 reads TGTGCCAGTAACACCGGGACAGGGACACGGAATTCACCCCTCCACTTT. The V and J genes are TRBV19 and TRBJ1-6; 9 bases fit TRBD1. CDR3 length equals 16 residues. The V gene's germline CDR1 is LNHDA and CDR2 SQIVND (reference sequence). With V trimmed by 7 bases and J by 7 bases, 11 bases remained unmatched.

Concerning this clone: This sample also contains other DNA sequences that code for the same CDR3. V gene TRBV5-4 combines with J gene TRBJ1-1; TRBD1 is a possible D gene (6 bases). CDR1 and CDR2 (germline): SGHNT, YYREEE (reference sequence). Between the trimmed V and J ends, which lost 4 bases and 0 bases, there was a span of 10 bases. CDR3 length equals 14 residues. The CDR3 region has the DNA TGTGCCAGCAGCCGCGGACAGTTGAACACTGAAGCTTTCTTT. As protein: CASSRGQLNTEAFF.

The chain has TRBV30 and TRBJ2-7; D is possibly TRBD2 (7 bases). The CDR3 has 15 residues. From germline, CDR1 is GTSNPN and CDR2 SVGIG (reference sequence). V lost 3 bases, J lost 4 bases, and 19 bases lay in between. The CDR3 sequence: CAWRFWGGQKYEQYF. CDR3 nucleotides: TGTGCCTGGAGGTTTTGGGGGGGCCAAAAATACGAGCAGTACTTC.

This chain joins TRBV11-2 and TRBJ1-1, with D possibly matching TRBD1 (6 bases). V lost 5 bases, J lost 2 bases, and 24 bases lay in between. This CDR3 spans 18 amino acids. Germline values: CDR1 SGHAT, CDR2 FQNNGV. The CDR3 spells CASSNRKGQGSFNTEAFF. Here the CDR3 DNA reads TGTGCCAGCAGCAACCGGAAGGGACAAGGTTCGTTCAACACTGAAGCTTTCTTT.

The J gene is TRBJ1-3, the V gene TRBV9; perhaps TRBD1 as D (5 bases). V dropped 3 bases and J dropped 0 bases, with 13 bases sitting between them. This CDR3 has 16 amino acids. The germline V gene encodes CDR1 SGDLS and CDR2 YYNGEE. CDR3 in amino acids: CASSERGGYSGNTIYF. CDR3 DNA sequence: TGTGCCAGCAGCGAACGGGGGGGGTACTCTGGAAACACCATATATTTT.

The V and J genes are TRBV10-1 and TRBJ2-7; D uncertain. The V end was cut by 0 bases, the J end by 0 bases, with 18 bases between. This CDR3 is built from 18 residues. Germline loops: CDR1 WNHNN, CDR2 SYGVQD (reference sequence). For the CDR3, the DNA is TGCGCCAGCAGTGAGTCATCCCGGGTCTTTAGCAACTCCTACGAGCAGTACTTC. It translates to CASSESSRVFSNSYEQYF.

V is TRBV5-5 and J is TRBJ2-7; possibly TRBD2 for D (6 bases). Germline V gene lookup returns CDR1 SGHKS and CDR2 YYEKEE (reference sequence). There are 15 residues in the CDR3. Between the trimmed V and J ends, which lost 5 bases and 3 bases, there was a span of 18 bases. CDR3 coding DNA: TGTGCCAGCAGTCCAGGAGTCCAGGGACTCTACGAGCAGTACTTC. Its translation is CASSPGVQGLYEQYF.

The gene calls are TRBV30 and TRBJ1-5; 10 bases align to TRBD1. The J segment lost 4 bases and the V segment lost 1 base, leaving 4 bases of the junction unmatched. The CDR3 has 15 amino acids. CDR1 is GTSNPN and CDR2 is SVGIG in the germline V gene (reference sequence). DNA for the CDR3: TGTGCCTGGAGTGGTGGACAGGGGGGGAATCAGCCCCAGCATTTT. Residues: CAWSGGQGGNQPQHF.